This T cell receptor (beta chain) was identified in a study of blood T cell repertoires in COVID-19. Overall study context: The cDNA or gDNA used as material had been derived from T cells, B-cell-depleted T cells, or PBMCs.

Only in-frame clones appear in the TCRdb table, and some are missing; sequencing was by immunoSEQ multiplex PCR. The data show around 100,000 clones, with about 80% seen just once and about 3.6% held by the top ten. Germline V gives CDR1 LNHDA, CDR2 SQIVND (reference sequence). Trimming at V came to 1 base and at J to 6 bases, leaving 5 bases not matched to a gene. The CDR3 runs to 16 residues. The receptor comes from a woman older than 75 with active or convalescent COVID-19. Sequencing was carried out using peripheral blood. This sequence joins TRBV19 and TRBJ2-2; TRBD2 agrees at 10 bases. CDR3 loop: CASSIAGSGRSGELFF. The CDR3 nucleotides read TGTGCCAGTAGTATAGCTGGTAGCGGGAGGTCCGGGGAGCTGTTTTTT.